The sequence of this TCR beta chain was determined in a study of T cell changes during pregnancy in multiple sclerosis. Profiling relied on immunoSEQ multiplex PCR, and the TCRdb table lists in-frame clones only, not all of them. The table shows some 71,000 clones, with just over 90% occurring only once. The CDR3 runs 14 residues. This receptor was taken from a female donor with multiple sclerosis, enrolled in a pregnancy study. Material: peripheral blood, obtained in the third trimester of pregnancy. The chain uses TRBV21-1 and TRBJ2-1; the listed D gene, TRBD1, was not tested against the DNA. TRBV21-1 is a pseudogene locus. The CDR3 DNA sequence: TGTGCCAGGGGGACCAGGGGCTTGGGCAATGAGCAGTTCTTC. Translating gives CARGTRGLGNEQFF.